Listed here are 31 T cell receptor beta chains from one sample, sequenced in a study of blood T cell repertoires in COVID-19. This table comes from immunoSEQ multiplex PCR, and its TCRdb copy is limited to in-frame clones, with some not included. The sample lists 26,000 or so clones, 75% to 90% occurring once. The source material was peripheral blood. These receptors were collected from a man aged 55 to 70 with active COVID-19.

This rearrangement joins TRBV18 to TRBJ1-3; 7 bases map to TRBD1. The junction had 6 bases not matched to a gene; V was cut back by 3 bases and J by 4 bases. In germline, CDR1 is KGHSH, CDR2 LQKENI. The CDR3 loop spans 15 amino acids. The CDR3 spells CASSPQTGSGNTIYF. The CDR3 coding sequence is TGTGCCAGCTCACCGCAGACAGGGTCGGGAAACACCATATATTTT.

The J gene is TRBJ1-2, the V gene TRBV27; D unclear. Germline CDR1 reads MNHEY; CDR2 reads SMNVEV (reference sequence). The V and J ends lost 0 bases and 4 bases respectively, with 12 bases between them. The CDR3 consists of 15 residues. Here the CDR3 reads CASSLSTASVYGYTF. The CDR3 DNA reads TGTGCCAGCAGTTTATCCACAGCCTCCGTCTATGGCTACACCTTC.

This chain uses TRBV2 with TRBJ2-3; 7 bases are a match to TRBD2. The CDR3 length is 15 residues. The ends lost 7 bases at V and 1 base at J; junction bases unmatched: 8. The germline V gene encodes CDR1 SNHLY and CDR2 FYNNEI. This CDR3 reads CASNLAGVRTDTQYF. The CDR3 DNA is TGTGCCAGCAATCTTGCGGGGGTACGCACAGATACGCAGTATTTT.

The genes are TRBV30 and TRBJ1-1, with a weak D call TRBD1 (6 bases). The CDR3 is 15 residues long. Per the germline V gene, CDR1 is GTSNPN and CDR2 is SVGIG (reference sequence). The V gene lost 5 bases and the J gene lost 2 bases, with 18 bases spanning the gap. DNA of the CDR3: TGTGCCTGGGAGCCCTGGGGGGGCACTAACACTGAAGCTTTCTTT. Translated: CAWEPWGGTNTEAFF.

To note about this clone: Mismatch with germline at one junction end may stem from a read error. V and J are TRBV7-2 and TRBJ2-1, with 12 bases that match TRBD2. The CDR3 contains 15 residues. The germline gives CDR1 SGHTA, CDR2 FQGNSA. CDR3: CASSPTTTLAGGFLF. The DNA for the CDR3 is TGTGCCAGCAGTCCTACGACAACCCTAGCGGGAGGGTTTCTCTTC.

The chain employs TRBV6-6 and TRBJ1-1, with D uncertain. Germline CDR1 MNHNY, CDR2 SVGAGI (reference sequence). Trimming took off 2 bases at V and 7 bases at J, with 11 bases between the two ends. The CDR3 runs 13 residues. CDR3: CASSYQRKDEAFF. The CDR3 DNA sequence: TGTGCCAGCAGTTACCAGAGGAAGGATGAAGCTTTCTTT.

This clone was counted between two and nine times. The chain employs TRBV6-1 and TRBJ2-2, with 8 bases fitting TRBD1. With 0 bases clipped from V and 5 bases from J, the junction kept 5 bases outside the gene matches. This CDR3 has 16 amino acids. Germline V gene data show CDR1 as MNHNS and CDR2 as SASEGT. The CDR3 DNA sequence: TGTGCCAGCAGTGAAGCTGGCAGGGGGCATACCGGGGAGCTGTTTTTT. This sequence encodes CASSEAGRGHTGELFF.

This clone was found a few times. The chain links TRBV9 to TRBJ2-3; 10 nucleotides align to TRBD1. The CDR3 runs 16 residues. Germline CDR1 SGDLS, CDR2 YYNGEE. The V segment lost 0 bases and the J segment 5 bases; nucleotides outside the gene matches: 6. CDR3: CASSVARTGGGDTQYF. DNA of the CDR3: TGTGCCAGCAGCGTAGCTCGGACAGGGGGGGGAGATACGCAGTATTTT.

The rearrangement links TRBV9 to TRBJ2-2; 7 bases align to TRBD1. Germline V CDR1 and CDR2: SGDLS, YYNGEE. V lost 4 bases and J lost 2; bases outside the gene matches: 5. There are 15 residues in the CDR3. CDR3 amino acids: CASSRGQTNTGELFF. DNA for the CDR3: TGTGCCAGCAGCAGGGGACAGACAAACACCGGGGAGCTGTTTTTT.

CDR3 loop: CASSLGQTKNTGELFF. CDR3 in DNA: TGTGCCAGCAGCCTAGGACAGACCAAGAACACCGGGGAGCTGTTTTTT. The V call is TRBV5-4, the J call TRBJ2-2, with D perhaps matching TRBD1 (6 bases). Trimming pared 4 bases from V and 1 base from J, leaving 14 bases between. Germline V CDR1 and CDR2: SGHNT, YYREEE (reference sequence). The CDR3 length is 16 residues.

The chain joins TRBV28 to TRBJ1-6; 8 positions match TRBD1. CDR3 length: 16 residues. Germline CDR1 is MDHEN and CDR2 is SYDVKM. Unmatched junction bases numbered 8, after V lost 3 bases and J lost 7 bases. The DNA for the CDR3 is TGTGCCAGCAGTTTTATAGTCGGACAGGGAAATTCACCCCTCCACTTT. Translated: CASSFIVGQGNSPLHF. Looking up the rest from reference TRBV28 and TRBJ1-6 gives the full variable domain: DVKVTQSSRYLVKRTGEKVFLECVQDMDHENMFWYRQDPGLGLRLIYFSYDVKMKEKGDIPEGYSVSREKKERFSLILESASTNQTSMYLCASSFIVGQGNSPLHFGNGTRLTVT.

This clone was found once. This rearrangement joins TRBV3-1 (or the pseudogene TRBV3-2) to TRBJ1-1; 7 bases align to TRBD1. The V gene end was trimmed by 4 bases and the J gene end by 5 bases; junction bases not matched to a gene: 4. Germline CDR1 is LGHDT and CDR2 is YNNKEL (reference sequence). There are 13 residues in the CDR3. The CDR3 sequence: CASSPRGATEAFF. The CDR3 DNA is TGTGCCAGCAGCCCCAGGGGGGCAACTGAAGCTTTCTTT.

The V and J genes are TRBV9 and TRBJ2-5; TRBD1 matches at 8 bases. The CDR3 has 13 residues. Per the germline V gene, CDR1 is SGDLS and CDR2 is YYNGEE. The ends lost 5 bases at V and 1 base at J; junction bases unmatched: 1. In DNA form, the CDR3 reads TGTGCCAGCAGGGGACAGGCCCAAGAGACCCAGTACTTC. As protein: CASRGQAQETQYF.

The chain links TRBV13 to TRBJ2-7; D may be TRBD1 (6 bases). CDR3 size: 14 residues. Trimming shortened V by 0 bases and J by 5 bases, and 11 bases separated the two germline ends. Per the germline V gene, CDR1 is PRHDT and CDR2 is FYEKMQ (reference sequence). CDR3 bases: TGTGCCAGCAGCTTAGGGACCAGGGGAGACGAGCAGTACTTC. Its translation is CASSLGTRGDEQYF.

J is TRBJ2-3 and V is TRBV28; D gene uncertain. CDR3 length equals 14 residues. The germline CDR1 and CDR2 sequences are MDHEN and SYDVKM. Trimming took off 1 base at V and 2 bases at J, with 7 bases between the two ends. The CDR3 protein is CASSLSGSTDTQYF. CDR3 DNA sequence: TGTGCCAGCAGTTTATCGGGTTCCACAGATACGCAGTATTTT.

The V and J genes are TRBV3-1 (or the pseudogene TRBV3-2) and TRBJ1-2; 10 bases fit TRBD1. Germline V gene lookup returns CDR1 LGHDT and CDR2 YNNKEL (reference sequence). This CDR3 comprises 18 residues. V gave up 4 bases and J gave up 2 bases; unmatched junction bases: 13. The CDR3 is CASSRLTRQGALNYGYTF. The CDR3 DNA reads as TGTGCCAGCAGCCGCCTAACCCGACAGGGGGCGCTGAACTATGGCTACACCTTC.

The sample holds one count of this clone. The gene calls are TRBV29-1 and TRBJ1-2; TRBD1 matches 10 bases. The ends lost 5 bases at V and 7 bases at J; junction bases unmatched: 10. This CDR3 has 14 amino acids. Germline V CDR1 and CDR2: SQVTM, ANQGSEA. The CDR3 region is CSVRPGTGASGYTF. For the CDR3, the DNA is TGCAGCGTTCGGCCTGGGACAGGGGCGTCTGGCTACACCTTC.

The rearrangement uses TRBV7-9 and TRBJ1-1; maybe TRBD1 (6 bases). Germline assignment: CDR1 SEHNR and CDR2 FQNEAQ (reference sequence). The length of the CDR3 is 12 residues. The germline V and J ends were trimmed by 5 bases and 7 bases, with 11 bases remaining between them. The CDR3 reads CASSARTDEAFF. Here the CDR3 DNA reads TGTGCCAGCAGCGCCCGGACAGATGAAGCTTTCTTT.

The V call is TRBV2, the J call TRBJ2-7; 9 nucleotides line up with TRBD1. This CDR3 spans 14 amino acids. V lost 6 bases and J lost 3; bases outside the gene matches: 6. Looked up from germline, CDR1 is SNHLY and CDR2 is FYNNEI. CDR3 DNA sequence: TGTGCCAGCAGAACAGGGGGCTCCCTCTACGAGCAGTACTTC. Translating it yields CASRTGGSLYEQYF.

The chain carries TRBV28 and TRBJ1-1; D is unresolved. CDR3 length equals 14 residues. Trimming left V 2 bases short and J 3 bases short, with 10 bases between. Germline V gives CDR1 MDHEN, CDR2 SYDVKM. This CDR3 is CASSLRPGDTEAFF. DNA of the CDR3: TGTGCCAGCAGTTTACGACCCGGGGACACTGAAGCTTTCTTT.

This clone has more than one count but fewer than ten. The V call is TRBV3-1 (or the pseudogene TRBV3-2), the J call TRBJ1-6, with D unclear. Germline V gene sequence: CDR1 LGHDT, CDR2 YNNKEL (reference sequence). Trimming removed 0 bases at V and 13 bases at J, with 10 bases between. CDR3 size: 13 residues. CDR3 coding DNA: TGTGCCAGCAGCCAAGATATCCGTTCTCCCCTCCACTTT. Amino acids: CASSQDIRSPLHF.

The gene calls are TRBV7-9 and TRBJ1-6; weak D call: TRBD1 (6 bases). V was pared by 5 bases and J by 9 bases, with 23 bases between. This CDR3 spans 17 amino acids. CDR1 SEHNR and CDR2 FQNEAQ come from the germline V gene (reference sequence). For the CDR3, the DNA is TGTGCCAGCAGCCTCAGAACTCACAGGGAGGGAGGTTCACCCCTCCACTTT. Protein: CASSLRTHREGGSPLHF.

This chain connects TRBV3-1 (or the pseudogene TRBV3-2) to TRBJ2-3, with 9 nucleotides matching TRBD2. Germline lookup yields CDR1 LGHDT and CDR2 YNNKEL (reference sequence). The ends lost 1 base at V and 4 bases at J; junction bases unmatched: 3. The CDR3 runs to 15 residues. CDR3 DNA sequence: TGTGCCAGCAGCCAAGGCGGGGGGGCTTCAGATACGCAGTATTTT. Residues: CASSQGGGASDTQYF.

The genes are TRBV6-5 and TRBJ1-2; D perhaps matches TRBD1 (5 bases). CDR3 length: 13 amino acids. Trimming cost V 5 bases and J 4 bases, with 11 bases left between them. Germline V lookup: CDR1 MNHEY, CDR2 SVGAGI. CDR3 amino acids: CASSLTGGYGYTF. Written as DNA, the CDR3 is TGTGCCAGCAGTCTAACGGGGGGCTATGGCTACACCTTC.

The chain employs TRBV10-1 and TRBJ2-7, with TRBD2 as a possible D gene (6 bases). The V gene lost 2 bases and the J gene lost 4 bases, with 9 bases spanning the gap. This CDR3 has 13 amino acids. Germline CDR1 and CDR2: WNHNN and SYGVQD (reference sequence). The CDR3 coding sequence is TGCGCCAGCAGTGAGCTCGGGGGATACGAGCAGTACTTC. Translating it yields CASSELGGYEQYF.

The chain has TRBV5-1 and TRBJ2-1; TRBD1 matches 9 bases. The V gene end was trimmed by 0 bases and the J gene end by 1 base; junction bases not matched to a gene: 2. The CDR3 loop spans 16 amino acids. CDR1 and CDR2 (germline): SGHRS, YFSETQ. CDR3 sequence reads: CASSLGGTGSYNEQFF. CDR3 nucleotides: TGCGCCAGCAGCTTGGGCGGGACAGGGTCCTACAATGAGCAGTTCTTC. The full variable domain, rest sourced from reference TRBV5-1 and TRBJ2-1, is KAGVTQTPRYLIKTRGQQVTLSCSPISGHRSVSWYQQTPGQGLQFLFEYFSETQRNKGNFPGRFSGRQFSNSRSEMNVSTLELGDSALYLCASSLGGTGSYNEQFFGPGTRLTVL.

The chain employs TRBV3-1 (or the pseudogene TRBV3-2) and TRBJ1-5; a weak D match, TRBD1 (5 bases). This CDR3 region has 14 residues. Germline lookup yields CDR1 LGHDT and CDR2 YNNKEL (reference sequence). V was shortened by 1 base and J by 6 bases, with 10 bases between the two germline ends. The CDR3 DNA follows: TGTGCCAGCAGCCAAGCAGGGCCAGGTCAGCCCCAGCATTTT. Its protein is CASSQAGPGQPQHF.

J is TRBJ2-7 and V is TRBV3-1 (or the pseudogene TRBV3-2), with 7 positions matching TRBD1. V was clipped by 1 base and J by 3 bases; unmatched bases: 9. CDR3 size: 16 residues. From germline, CDR1 is LGHDT and CDR2 YNNKEL (reference sequence). In nucleotides, the CDR3 is TGTGCCAGCAGCCAAGGGCCGGGACAGTCTCTCTACGAGCAGTACTTC. Translated, it gives CASSQGPGQSLYEQYF.

This rearrangement joins TRBV28 to TRBJ2-2; D unclear. The V gene lost 3 bases and the J gene lost 4 bases, with 12 bases spanning the gap. CDR1 is MDHEN and CDR2 is SYDVKM in the germline V gene. The CDR3 covers 15 residues. The CDR3 region is CASSLVRSGTGELFF. The CDR3 DNA follows: TGTGCCAGCAGTTTGGTCCGATCGGGCACCGGGGAGCTGTTTTTT.

In its sample, this clone was seen a few times. The rearrangement uses TRBV5-5 and TRBJ1-6, with 7 bases that match TRBD1. V shed 2 bases and J 2 bases; nucleotides not matched to a gene: 4. The CDR3 runs to 16 residues. The V gene's germline CDR1 is SGHKS and CDR2 YYEKEE (reference sequence). The CDR3: CASSLQGSTYNSPLHF. The CDR3 DNA sequence: TGTGCCAGCAGCTTACAGGGGTCCACCTATAATTCACCCCTCCACTTT.

The chain joins TRBV18 to TRBJ2-2; perhaps TRBD2 as D (6 bases). Germline assignment: CDR1 KGHSH and CDR2 LQKENI. V was shortened by 5 bases and J by 1 base, with 14 bases between the two germline ends. This CDR3 is built from 16 residues. The CDR3 region has the DNA TGTGCCAGCTCATCCTATAGCGGCCGGAACACCGGGGAGCTGTTTTTT. The encoded protein is CASSSYSGRNTGELFF.